These 18 T cell receptor beta chains came from one sample sequenced in a study of CD8 T cells in Susac syndrome. An amount of RNA that ranged from about 0.45 to 1 ug was reverse transcribed with random hexamers. TCRdb re-analysed the immunoSEQ multiplex PCR reads in MiXCR, keeping a single row per CDR3 protein. The sample carries under 200,000 distinct CDR3 sequences, roughly 90% recorded once. Sequencing was performed on CD4+ T cells from PBMCs. The receptor set was obtained from a human donor with Susac syndrome.

This chain uses TRBV30 with TRBJ1-4, with TRBD1 identical over 7 bases. Germline-derived CDR1 and CDR2 are GTSNPN and SVGIG (reference sequence). The junction had 8 bases not matched to a gene; V was cut back by 0 bases and J by 4 bases. The CDR3 spans 16 residues. CDR3 in DNA: TGTGCCTGGAGTGTACCAAGGGGGCACCATAATGAAAAACTGTTTTTT. This encodes CAWSVPRGHHNEKLFF.

This chain links TRBV5-1 with TRBJ2-6, with D unclear. The V gene lost 1 base and the J gene lost 0 bases, with 14 bases spanning the gap. This CDR3 is built from 18 residues. CDR1 is SGHRS and CDR2 is YFSETQ in the germline V gene. DNA for the CDR3: TGCGCCAGCAGCTTGCTAACAGAAAGTTACTCTGGGGCCAACGTCCTGACTTTC. Translation: CASSLLTESYSGANVLTF.

The rearrangement links TRBV24-1 to TRBJ2-2, with D possibly matching TRBD1 (6 bases). Germline V gene sequence: CDR1 KGHDR, CDR2 SFDVKD. The CDR3 covers 16 residues. V lost 1 base to trimming and J lost 7 bases, with 15 bases between them. For the CDR3, the DNA is TGTGCCACCAGTGATTTTTCCCAGGGGTCGATCGGGGAGCTGTTTTTT. Protein: CATSDFSQGSIGELFF.

The chain carries TRBV29-1 and TRBJ2-5; 7 nucleotides agree with TRBD1. Germline CDR1 SQVTM, CDR2 ANQGSEA. The CDR3 loop spans 14 amino acids. Trimming cost V 8 bases and J 2 bases; bases outside gene matches: 11. The CDR3 DNA is TGCAGCTCCAAGACAGGGTTCCGTCAAGAGACCCAGTACTTC. Protein: CSSKTGFRQETQYF.

The J gene is TRBJ1-6, the V gene TRBV18; 8 bases are shared with TRBD1. The CDR3 contains 15 residues. J gave up 6 bases and V 5 bases, and 6 bases lay outside the gene matches. Germline V CDR1 and CDR2: KGHSH, LQKENI. This CDR3 reads CASSVTGGLNSPLHF. CDR3 nucleotides: TGTGCCAGCTCAGTCACAGGGGGACTTAATTCACCCCTCCACTTT.

This chain uses TRBV3-1 with TRBJ1-4; the match to TRBD1 covers 8 bases. Germline CDR1 is LGHDT and CDR2 is YNNKEL (reference sequence). V lost 3 bases, J lost 4 bases, and 4 bases stayed unmatched. The CDR3 sequence is 15 residues long. The CDR3 here is CASSQQGAHNEKLFF. As DNA, the CDR3 is TGTGCCAGCAGCCAGCAGGGGGCGCATAATGAAAAACTGTTTTTT.

This rearrangement joins TRBV3-1 to TRBJ1-1, with 9 bases lining up with TRBD1. This CDR3 contains 16 residues. Germline CDR1 reads LGHDT; CDR2 reads YNNKEL (reference sequence). Unmatched junction bases numbered 4, after V lost 1 base and J lost 1 base. Written as DNA, the CDR3 is TGTGCCAGCAGCCAAGCCTACAGGGGGCCGAACACTGAAGCTTTCTTT. Translated: CASSQAYRGPNTEAFF.

This chain joins TRBV7-9 and TRBJ1-3; 10 bases agree with TRBD1. With V trimmed by 0 bases and J by 4 bases, 6 bases remained unmatched. This CDR3 contains 17 residues. Germline lookup yields CDR1 SEHNR and CDR2 FQNEAQ (reference sequence). The CDR3 here is CASSLAPGTGDGNTIYF. CDR3 coding DNA: TGTGCCAGCAGCTTAGCGCCCGGGACAGGGGACGGAAACACCATATATTTT.

The chain carries TRBV28 and TRBJ2-2; no clear D. The germline gives CDR1 MDHEN, CDR2 SYDVKM. V shed 3 bases and J shed 7 bases, with 6 bases lying between them. CDR3 length equals 12 residues. CDR3 DNA sequence: TGTGCCAGCAGTTTTATGGTCGGGGAGCTGTTTTTT. It yields the protein CASSFMVGELFF.

The V call is TRBV28, the J call TRBJ1-5; tentatively, D is TRBD1 (6 bases). Looked up from germline, CDR1 is MDHEN and CDR2 is SYDVKM. Trimming left V 7 bases short and J 8 bases short, with 18 bases between. The CDR3 totals 14 residues. The CDR3 loop reads CASNSGDGVKPQHF. The CDR3 region has the DNA TGTGCCAGCAATTCAGGGGACGGTGTAAAGCCCCAGCATTTT.

This chain uses TRBV7-2 with TRBJ1-5; D is unclear. Deletions cut 1 base from V and 7 bases from J, with 14 bases between. The CDR3 covers 15 residues. Germline CDR1 reads SGHTA; CDR2 reads FQGNSA. The CDR3 nucleotides are TGTGCCAGCAGCTTAGTCGGGCAGGCTAAGCAGCCCCAGCATTTT. Translated, it gives CASSLVGQAKQPQHF.

The genes are TRBV30 and TRBJ1-1; D perhaps matches TRBD1 (5 bases). The length of the CDR3 is 12 residues. With 4 bases removed from V and 4 bases from J, the gap between germline ends came to 10 bases. The germline CDR1 and CDR2 sequences are GTSNPN and SVGIG (reference sequence). The CDR3 DNA is TGTGCCTGGACAGGGTTTGGCACTGAAGCTTTCTTT. It translates to CAWTGFGTEAFF. Complete variable domain (other parts from reference TRBV30 and TRBJ1-1): SQTIHQWPATLVQPVGSPLSLECTVEGTSNPNLYWYRQAAGRGLQLLFYSVGIGQISSEVPQNLSASRPQDRQFILSSKKLLLSDSGFYLCAWTGFGTEAFFGQGTRLTVV.

This clonotype has just one count. The CDR3 spells CASSVTSNYNEQFF. The CDR3 region has the DNA TGTGCCAGCAGCGTGACTAGCAACTACAATGAGCAGTTCTTC. The gene calls are TRBV9 and TRBJ2-1; 7 bases align to TRBD2. J lost 3 bases, V lost 2 bases, and 2 bases had no gene match. The germline CDR1 and CDR2 sequences are SGDLS and YYNGEE. This CDR3 comprises 14 residues.

This clonotype was counted a single time. The rearrangement joins TRBV19 to TRBJ2-1; 7 bases are shared with TRBD2. V trimming: 5 bases; J trimming: 5 bases; junction bases outside the gene matches: 6. Germline CDR1 LNHDA, CDR2 SQIVND (reference sequence). This CDR3 has 14 residues. CDR3 protein: CASSQRGVNNEQFF. The CDR3 bases are TGTGCCAGTAGTCAACGGGGGGTAAACAATGAGCAGTTCTTC.

The chain couples TRBV7-8 to TRBJ2-5; 7 nucleotides align to TRBD2. Germline CDR1 and CDR2: SGHVS and FQNEAQ. Losses at the gene ends were 10 bases for V and 2 bases for J; bases not matched to a gene: 16. The CDR3 sequence is 16 residues long. In DNA, the CDR3 is TGTGCCACCACCCTTAGCGTTCTAGCGGCTCAAGAGACCCAGTACTTC. Its translation is CATTLSVLAAQETQYF.

This clonotype was counted a single time. The rearrangement joins TRBV3-1 to TRBJ2-5; 8 bases are shared with TRBD1. The ends lost 1 base at V and 4 bases at J; junction bases unmatched: 5. The V gene's germline CDR1 is LGHDT and CDR2 YNNKEL (reference sequence). The CDR3 length is 15 residues. In nucleotides, the CDR3 is TGTGCCAGCAGCCAAGTGACAGGGGTCGGAGAGACCCAGTACTTC. This translates into CASSQVTGVGETQYF.

This clonotype came up a few times. The chain uses TRBV20-1 and TRBJ2-5; 8 bases map to TRBD2. There are 12 residues in the CDR3. CDR1 and CDR2 (germline): DFQATT, SNEGSKA (reference sequence). V lost 6 bases and J lost 13; bases outside the gene matches: 13. CDR3: CSAPGLGSIVYF. DNA of the CDR3: TGCAGTGCCCCGGGACTAGGTTCCATTGTGTACTTC.

This rearrangement joins TRBV28 to TRBJ2-7, with 13 bases aligning to TRBD2. V gave up 4 bases and J gave up 5 bases; unmatched junction bases: 8. Looked up from germline, CDR1 is MDHEN and CDR2 is SYDVKM. The CDR3 is made up of 16 amino acids. In DNA, the CDR3 is TGTGCCAGCAGTTCCACCCCGGGACTAGCGGGGAACGAGCAGTACTTC. Its protein product is CASSSTPGLAGNEQYF.